The rows below give T cell receptor beta chains drawn from one sample of a study of identical twins. TCRdb re-analysed the 5' RACE reads in MiXCR, keeping a single row per CDR3 protein. The sample comprises 140,000 to 150,000 distinct CDR3 sequences, 3.5% of which are singletons, and approximately 7.7% rests with the top ten. The material sequenced was memory T cells sorted from blood. These receptors originate from a young man in good health. CDR3s include the opening cysteine and the closing phenylalanine or tryptophan. The D gene is left open where the match is weak. For some rows the clone size is stated as once, few or many, or as a class when expanded; others skip it.

15,.,TRBJ1-6,TRBV9,many,CASSLGIGGNSPLHF,TGTGCCAGCAGCTTAGGGATAGGGGGTAATTCACCCCTCCACTTT
15,.,TRBJ2-2,TRBV12-3/TRBV12-4,many,CASRESQRVTGELFF,TGTGCCAGCAGGGAATCTCAAAGGGTCACCGGGGAGCTGTTTTTT
15,.,TRBJ2-5,TRBV20-1,many,CSARESGSFQETQYF,TGCAGTGCTAGAGAGTCGGGCAGCTTTCAAGAGACCCAGTACTTC
13,.,TRBJ2-3,TRBV12-3/TRBV12-4,many,CASTPRPPGAQYF,TGTGCCAGCACCCCGCGGCCGCCGGGTGCGCAGTATTTT
13,.,TRBJ2-6,TRBV10-1,many,CASSEAGANVLTF,TGCGCCAGCTCCGAAGCCGGGGCCAACGTCCTGACTTTC
15,.,TRBJ2-1,TRBV19,few,CASRRVAVSYNEQFF,TGTGCCAGTAGGAGAGTAGCGGTCTCCTACAATGAGCAGTTCTTC
12,.,TRBJ1-1,TRBV6-2/TRBV6-3,.,CASSYSRAEAFF,TGTGCCAGCAGTTACTCCAGGGCTGAAGCTTTCTTT
16,.,TRBJ2-2,TRBV28,few,CASSPIGGAYAGELFF,TGTGCCAGCAGCCCGATAGGGGGGGCTTATGCCGGGGAGCTGTTTTTT
14,.,TRBJ2-7,TRBV20-1,many,CSASGAQGVDEQYF,TGCAGTGCTAGCGGTGCCCAGGGAGTCGACGAGCAGTACTTC
9,.,TRBJ1-2,TRBV20-1,many,CSAYYGYTF,TGCAGTGCCTACTATGGCTACACCTTC
13,.,TRBJ2-5,TRBV29-1,many,CSVEDRNQETQYF,TGCAGCGTTGAAGACAGGAACCAAGAGACCCAGTACTTC
17,TRBD2,TRBJ2-3,TRBV11-1,.,CASSSRPGRGDTDTQYF,TGTGCCAGCAGCTCCCGTCCTGGGCGGGGGGATACAGATACGCAGTATTTT
12,.,TRBJ1-6,TRBV20-1,many,CSARNSNSPLHF,TGCAGTGCCAGAAACAGTAATTCACCCCTCCACTTT
13,TRBD2,TRBJ2-1,TRBV20-1,many,CSADRTTSGSPVF,TGCAGTGCTGACCGAACGACTAGCGGGAGCCCCGTCTTC
15,.,TRBJ1-1,TRBV5-8,few,CASSPRESAATEAFF,TGTGCCAGCAGCCCCAGGGAGAGTGCGGCCACTGAAGCTTTCTTT
15,.,TRBJ1-3,TRBV3-1,few,CASSPTAISGNTIYF,TGTGCCAGCAGCCCTACCGCCATTTCTGGAAACACCATATATTTT
15,TRBD2,TRBJ2-1,TRBV3-1,many,CASSLSGRAKHEQFF,TGTGCCAGCAGCCTTAGCGGGAGGGCCAAACATGAGCAGTTCTTC
13,.,TRBJ2-1,TRBV7-7,many,CASSHNGGDEQFF,TGTGCCAGCAGCCACAACGGCGGCGATGAGCAGTTCTTC
13,.,TRBJ1-1,TRBV12-3/TRBV12-4,many,CASRPQDWSEAFF,TGTGCCAGCAGACCACAGGACTGGAGTGAAGCTTTCTTT
14,TRBD1,TRBJ2-5,TRBV7-9,many,CASSQGQGRETQYF,TGTGCCAGCAGCCAAGGACAGGGGCGGGAGACCCAGTACTTC